This is a list of T cell receptor beta chains from one sample in a study of OX40 agonist ivuxolimab in advanced cancers. TCRdb's table, derived via immunoSEQ multiplex PCR, lists solely in-frame clones and lacks some. The table lists about 82,000 clones, around 90% of them singletons. The sequences come from CD4+ or CD8+ T cells sorted from blood, collected in a trial of the OX40 agonist ivuxolimab. All receptors come from an adult with an advanced solid tumor such as melanoma, head and neck, liver or kidney cancer. Each CDR3 is given with its conserved first and last residue. A D gene is named only where the DNA matches it firmly. Clone sizes are given selectively: once, few, many, or a class where the clone is expanded.

j_gene: TRBJ2-7
d_gene: TRBD2
len: 15
abundance: once
v_gene: TRBV18
CDR3aa: CASSPQREGLYEQYF
CDR3nt: TGTGCCAGCTCACCACAGCGGGAGGGCCTCTACGAGCAGTACTTC

j_gene: TRBJ2-7
d_gene: TRBD1
len: 18
abundance: .
v_gene: TRBV30
CDR3aa: CAWSAKLQGPPSSYEQYF
CDR3nt: TGTGCCTGGAGTGCCAAATTACAGGGGCCACCGAGCTCCTACGAGCAGTACTTC

j_gene: TRBJ2-2
d_gene: .
len: 17
abundance: few
v_gene: TRBV5-5
CDR3aa: CASSLEGTATNTGELFF
CDR3nt: TGTGCCAGCAGCTTGGAAGGGACGGCTACGAACACCGGGGAGCTGTTTTTT

j_gene: TRBJ1-2
d_gene: .
len: 14
abundance: .
v_gene: TRBV18
CDR3aa: CASSNRQQNYGYTF
CDR3nt: TGTGCCAGCTCAAACAGGCAGCAGAACTATGGCTACACCTTC

j_gene: TRBJ2-7
d_gene: TRBD1
len: 14
abundance: .
v_gene: TRBV5-1
CDR3aa: CASSPDRGSYEQYF
CDR3nt: TGCGCCAGCAGCCCGGACAGGGGATCGTACGAGCAGTACTTC

j_gene: TRBJ2-7
d_gene: TRBD2
len: 20
abundance: .
v_gene: TRBV5-4
CDR3aa: CASSRHARTSGPLVQYEQYF
CDR3nt: TGTGCCAGCAGCCGCCACGCTCGGACTAGCGGGCCGCTAGTTCAATACGAGCAGTACTTC

j_gene: TRBJ1-1
d_gene: .
len: 16
abundance: .
v_gene: TRBV30
CDR3aa: CAWGHLLRGRNTEAFF
CDR3nt: TGTGCCTGGGGACACCTCCTCCGGGGGAGGAACACTGAAGCTTTCTTT

j_gene: TRBJ2-5
d_gene: .
len: 13
abundance: .
v_gene: TRBV7-2
CDR3aa: CASSSDYQETQYF
CDR3nt: TGTGCCAGCAGCTCTGACTACCAAGAGACCCAGTACTTC

j_gene: TRBJ2-5
d_gene: TRBD1
len: 16
abundance: .
v_gene: TRBV11-1
CDR3aa: CASSLLGWGQGETQYF
CDR3nt: TGTGCCAGCAGCTTGTTAGGCTGGGGACAGGGGGAGACCCAGTACTTC

j_gene: TRBJ2-7
d_gene: TRBD2
len: 12
abundance: few
v_gene: TRBV27
CDR3aa: CASSFLGGEQYF
CDR3nt: TGTGCCAGCAGTTTTCTGGGGGGGGAGCAGTACTTC

j_gene: TRBJ2-1
d_gene: .
len: 16
abundance: .
v_gene: TRBV5-6
CDR3aa: CASSLAGQGENNEQFF
CDR3nt: TGTGCCAGCAGCTTGGCCGGGCAGGGAGAGAACAATGAGCAGTTCTTC

j_gene: TRBJ2-5
d_gene: TRBD2
len: 17
abundance: .
v_gene: TRBV7-6
CDR3aa: CASSLGTSGPYGETQYF
CDR3nt: TGTGCCAGCAGCTTAGGGACTAGCGGGCCATATGGGGAGACCCAGTACTTC

j_gene: TRBJ2-3
d_gene: TRBD2
len: 21
abundance: .
v_gene: TRBV6-1
CDR3aa: CASSEVFSGGSKNPVWNTQYF
CDR3nt: TGTGCCAGCAGTGAAGTGTTTAGCGGGGGGTCAAAGAACCCTGTATGGAATACGCAGTATTTT

j_gene: TRBJ1-6
d_gene: TRBD1
len: 16
abundance: .
v_gene: TRBV2
CDR3aa: CASSTGTGGNNSPLHF
CDR3nt: TGTGCCAGCAGTACCGGGACAGGCGGAAATAATTCACCCCTCCACTTT

j_gene: TRBJ2-7
d_gene: .
len: 13
abundance: .
v_gene: TRBV2
CDR3aa: CASKTGKRNEQYF
CDR3nt: TGTGCCAGCAAAACGGGAAAACGAAACGAGCAGTACTTC

j_gene: TRBJ1-4
d_gene: TRBD1
len: 14
abundance: .
v_gene: TRBV30
CDR3aa: CAWSAGTGGEKLFF
CDR3nt: TGTGCCTGGAGTGCCGGGACAGGGGGTGAAAAACTGTTTTTT

j_gene: TRBJ2-1
d_gene: .
len: 15
abundance: .
v_gene: TRBV7-2
CDR3aa: CASSLVGESYNEQFF
CDR3nt: TGTGCCAGCAGCTTAGTCGGGGAGTCCTACAATGAGCAGTTCTTC

j_gene: TRBJ2-7
d_gene: .
len: 16
abundance: .
v_gene: TRBV4-2
CDR3aa: CASSQAPGTDSYEQYF
CDR3nt: TGTGCCAGCAGCCAAGCACCCGGGACTGACTCCTACGAGCAGTACTTC

j_gene: TRBJ2-1
d_gene: TRBD2
len: 15
abundance: .
v_gene: TRBV7-2
CDR3aa: CASSSTSGGAGEQFF
CDR3nt: TGTGCCAGCAGCTCTACTAGCGGGGGGGCCGGTGAGCAGTTCTTC

j_gene: TRBJ2-2
d_gene: .
len: 13
abundance: .
v_gene: TRBV19
CDR3aa: CASSLRETGELFF
CDR3nt: TGTGCCAGTAGTCTCCGGGAGACCGGGGAGCTGTTTTTT

j_gene: TRBJ1-1
d_gene: .
len: 14
abundance: .
v_gene: TRBV30
CDR3aa: CAWSLAPVNTEAFF
CDR3nt: TGTGCCTGGAGTTTAGCCCCCGTTAACACTGAAGCTTTCTTT

j_gene: TRBJ2-7
d_gene: .
len: 13
abundance: .
v_gene: TRBV13
CDR3aa: CASSAGTDYEQYF
CDR3nt: TGTGCCAGCAGCGCCGGGACGGATTACGAGCAGTACTTC

j_gene: TRBJ2-7
d_gene: TRBD2
len: 15
abundance: .
v_gene: TRBV11-2
CDR3aa: CASSLTSGIKYEQYF
CDR3nt: TGTGCCAGCAGTCTTACTAGCGGGATTAAATACGAGCAGTACTTC

j_gene: TRBJ1-4
d_gene: .
len: 17
abundance: .
v_gene: TRBV15
CDR3aa: CATSRGVSQRMSEKLFF
CDR3nt: TGTGCCACCAGCAGAGGGGTGAGTCAGAGGATGTCCGAAAAACTGTTTTTT

j_gene: TRBJ2-1
d_gene: .
len: 14
abundance: .
v_gene: TRBV11-3
CDR3aa: CASSSRYGGNEQFF
CDR3nt: TGTGCCAGCAGCAGTCGATACGGCGGCAATGAGCAGTTCTTC

j_gene: TRBJ2-1
d_gene: .
len: 14
abundance: .
v_gene: TRBV5-8
CDR3aa: CASSLVQGGNEQFF
CDR3nt: TGTGCCAGCAGCTTGGTACAGGGCGGGAATGAGCAGTTCTTC

j_gene: TRBJ2-7
d_gene: .
len: 16
abundance: .
v_gene: TRBV6-1
CDR3aa: CASSDRGGFVPYEQYF
CDR3nt: TGTGCCAGCAGTGACCGAGGGGGTTTCGTACCATACGAGCAGTACTTC

j_gene: TRBJ2-3
d_gene: .
len: 15
abundance: .
v_gene: TRBV5-6
CDR3aa: CASSLVRLATDTQYF
CDR3nt: TGTGCCAGCAGCTTGGTCCGGTTAGCGACAGATACGCAGTATTTT